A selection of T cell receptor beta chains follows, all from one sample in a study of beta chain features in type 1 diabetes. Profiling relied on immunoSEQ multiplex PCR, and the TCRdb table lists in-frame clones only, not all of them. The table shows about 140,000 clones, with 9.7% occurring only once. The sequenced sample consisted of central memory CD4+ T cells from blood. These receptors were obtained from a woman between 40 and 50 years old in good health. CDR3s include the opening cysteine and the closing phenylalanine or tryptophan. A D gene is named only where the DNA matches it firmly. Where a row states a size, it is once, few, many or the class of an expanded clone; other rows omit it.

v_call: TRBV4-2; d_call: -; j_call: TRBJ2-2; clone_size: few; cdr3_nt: TGTGCCAGCAGCCAAGACTCAAATGAGTACACCGGGGAGCTGTTTTTT; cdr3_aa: CASSQDSNEYTGELFF
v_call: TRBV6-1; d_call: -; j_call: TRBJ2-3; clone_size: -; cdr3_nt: TGTGCCAGCAGTATAGAATCCCGAGATACGCAGTATTTT; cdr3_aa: CASSIESRDTQYF
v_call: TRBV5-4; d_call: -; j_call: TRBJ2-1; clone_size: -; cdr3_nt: TGTGCCAGCAGCCCCTCTTCGTCCTACAATGAGCAGTTCTTC; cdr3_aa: CASSPSSSYNEQFF
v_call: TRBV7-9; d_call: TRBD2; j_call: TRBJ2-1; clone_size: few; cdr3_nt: TGTGCCAGCAGCTTAGGGACTAGCGGAGAGCAGTTCTTC; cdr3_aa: CASSLGTSGEQFF
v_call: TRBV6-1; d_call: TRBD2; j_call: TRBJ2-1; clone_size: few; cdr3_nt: TGTGCCAGCAGTGATGTTTGGGGGGGTGAGCAGTTCTTC; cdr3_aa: CASSDVWGGEQFF
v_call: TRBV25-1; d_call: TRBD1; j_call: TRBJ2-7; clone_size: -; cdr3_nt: TGTGCCAGCACTGCTGCCGGGACAGGGGGCTACGAGCAGTACTTC; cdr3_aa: CASTAAGTGGYEQYF
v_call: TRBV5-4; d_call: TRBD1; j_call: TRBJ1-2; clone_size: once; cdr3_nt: TGTGCCAGCAGCTTGGGGGACAGGGGAAGGTATGGCTACACCTTC; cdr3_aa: CASSLGDRGRYGYTF
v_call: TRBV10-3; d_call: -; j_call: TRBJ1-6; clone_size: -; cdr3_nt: TGTGCCATCAGTGACTACGGGGGGGGCAGGGCACCCCTCCACTTT; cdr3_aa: CAISDYGGGRAPLHF
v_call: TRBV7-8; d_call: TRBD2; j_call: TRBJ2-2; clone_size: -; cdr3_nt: TGTGCCAGCAGATACAACTCCGGGGGGGCTACCGGGGAGCTGTTTTTT; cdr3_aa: CASRYNSGGATGELFF
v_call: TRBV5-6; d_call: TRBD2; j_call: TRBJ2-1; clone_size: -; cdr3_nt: TGTGCCAGCAGCTTGGTTGCGGGGGGCTTTAATGAGCAGTTCTTC; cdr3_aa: CASSLVAGGFNEQFF
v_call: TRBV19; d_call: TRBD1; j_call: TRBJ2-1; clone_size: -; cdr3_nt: TGTGCCAGTAGATGGGGGACAGCTGGGTTCCAGTTCTTC; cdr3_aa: CASRWGTAGFQFF
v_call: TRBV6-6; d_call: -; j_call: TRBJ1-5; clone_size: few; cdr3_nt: TGTGCCAGCTCCCTGGTAGGGGGACGAGGTCAGCCCCAGCATTTT; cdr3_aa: CASSLVGGRGQPQHF
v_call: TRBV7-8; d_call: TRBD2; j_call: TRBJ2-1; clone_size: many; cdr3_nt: TGTGCCAGCAGCTTAGCGGCGGGGGGGGGCTACAATGAGCAGTTCTTC; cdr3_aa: CASSLAAGGGYNEQFF
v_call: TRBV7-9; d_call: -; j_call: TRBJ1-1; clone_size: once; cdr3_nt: TGTGCCAGCAGCCGAACCACCCCAGGACAGAATTTGAACACTGAAGCTTTCTTT; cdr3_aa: CASSRTTPGQNLNTEAFF
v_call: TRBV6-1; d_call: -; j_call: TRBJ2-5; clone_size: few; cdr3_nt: TGTGCCAGCATGCGGGCAGGGGAAGAGACCCAGTACTTC; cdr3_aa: CASMRAGEETQYF
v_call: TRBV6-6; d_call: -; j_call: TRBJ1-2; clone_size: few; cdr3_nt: TGTGCCAGCAGGGCTAGTACCTATGGCTACACCTTC; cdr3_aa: CASRASTYGYTF
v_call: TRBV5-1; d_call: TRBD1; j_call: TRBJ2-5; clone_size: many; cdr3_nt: TGCGCCAGCAGCTCGGGACAGGGGTATCAAGAGACCCAGTACTTC; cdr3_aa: CASSSGQGYQETQYF
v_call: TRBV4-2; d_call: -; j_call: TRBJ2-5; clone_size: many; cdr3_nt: TGTGCCAGCAGCCTGAAAGTAGACAGCTTCGAGACCCAGTACTTC; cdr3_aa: CASSLKVDSFETQYF
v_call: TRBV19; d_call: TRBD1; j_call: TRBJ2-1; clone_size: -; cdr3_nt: TGTGCCAGTAGTCCCGACAGGGGGCCCAAGAATGAGCAGTTCTTC; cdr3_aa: CASSPDRGPKNEQFF
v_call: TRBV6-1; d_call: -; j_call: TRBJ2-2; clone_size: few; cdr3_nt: TGTGCCAGCAGTTTGGGGAGTCCGAACACCGGGGAGCTGTTTTTT; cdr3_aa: CASSLGSPNTGELFF
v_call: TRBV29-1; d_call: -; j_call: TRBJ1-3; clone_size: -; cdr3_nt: TGCAGCGTTGAGGTTTTGGGGGGATCCGGAAACACCATATATTTT; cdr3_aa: CSVEVLGGSGNTIYF
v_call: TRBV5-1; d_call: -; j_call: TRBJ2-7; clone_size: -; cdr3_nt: TGCGCCAGCAGCTTGAATCTGCCGGGGGTCTACGAGCAGTACTTC; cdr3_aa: CASSLNLPGVYEQYF